Reported below is one T cell receptor beta chain. The target antigen is unknown. Sequencing was performed with immunoSEQ multiplex PCR; in TCRdb, only in-frame clones are kept and a portion is missing. The sample has approximately 70,000 clones, 75% to 95% seen once; the top ten hold about 5.9%. These data belong to a study of OX40 agonist ivuxolimab in advanced cancers. Across the whole study: There were three patients with partial responses, one having hepatocellular carcinoma and two cutaneous melanoma.

CDR3 size: 13 residues. The V end was cut by 4 bases, the J end by 9 bases, with 10 bases between. Looked up from germline, CDR1 is LGHNA and CDR2 is YSLEER. Findings and caveats of the study: The investigators did not determine what antigen specificity the expanded peripheral T cells had. CD8+ T cells were the subset that, on average, had more expanded clones than CD4+.

The chain links TRBV4-3 to TRBJ1-6; the D is unclear. Sample: CD4+ or CD8+ T cells sorted from blood, taken in a trial of the OX40 agonist ivuxolimab. This clonotype originated in an adult with an advanced solid tumor such as melanoma, head and neck, liver or kidney cancer. CDR3 amino acids: CASSPSEVSPLHF. CDR3 nucleotides: TGCGCCAGCAGCCCGAGTGAAGTTTCACCCCTCCACTTT.